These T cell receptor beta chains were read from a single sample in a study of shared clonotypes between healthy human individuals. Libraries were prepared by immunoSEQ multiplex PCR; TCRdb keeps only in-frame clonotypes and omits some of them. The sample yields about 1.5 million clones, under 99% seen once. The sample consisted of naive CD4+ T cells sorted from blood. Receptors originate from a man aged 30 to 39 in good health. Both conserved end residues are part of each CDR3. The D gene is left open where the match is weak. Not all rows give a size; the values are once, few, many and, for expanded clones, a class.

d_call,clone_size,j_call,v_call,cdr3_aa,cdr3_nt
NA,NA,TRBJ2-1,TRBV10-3,CAISESSGSEQFF,TGTGCCATCAGTGAGTCCTCGGGTAGTGAGCAGTTCTTC
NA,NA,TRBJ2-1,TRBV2,CAREGTGGLASYNEQFF,TGTGCCCGGGAGGGGACAGGGGGACTAGCGAGCTACAATGAGCAGTTCTTC
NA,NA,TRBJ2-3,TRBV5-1,CASSVQARGTDTQYF,TGCGCCAGCAGCGTTCAGGCGCGTGGCACAGATACGCAGTATTTT
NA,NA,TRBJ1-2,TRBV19,CASSISGVGYTF,TGTGCCAGTAGTATTTCCGGGGTCGGCTACACCTTC
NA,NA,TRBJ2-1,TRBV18,CASSPRDIAPQEQFF,TGTGCCAGCTCACCCCGGGACATCGCGCCCCAGGAGCAGTTCTTC
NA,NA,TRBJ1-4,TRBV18,CASSPPGHTNEKLFF,TGTGCCAGCTCACCGCCGGGACATACTAATGAAAAACTGTTTTTT
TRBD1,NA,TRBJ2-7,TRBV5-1,CASSSGTDYEQYF,TGCGCCAGCAGCTCGGGGACAGACTACGAGCAGTACTTC
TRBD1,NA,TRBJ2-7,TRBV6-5,CASSYASGTGAEQYF,TGTGCCAGCAGTTACGCTTCCGGGACAGGGGCCGAGCAGTACTTC
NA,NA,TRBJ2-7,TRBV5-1,CASRENAYEQYF,TGCGCCAGCCGGGAGAATGCCTACGAGCAGTACTTC
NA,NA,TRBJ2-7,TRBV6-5,CASSPGPIYEQYF,TGTGCCAGCAGCCCGGGACCCATCTACGAGCAGTACTTC
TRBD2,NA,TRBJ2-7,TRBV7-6,CASSLEAGRENYEQYF,TGTGCCAGCAGCTTAGAGGCTGGGAGGGAGAACTACGAGCAGTACTTC
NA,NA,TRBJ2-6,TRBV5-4,CASSLPGANVLTF,TGTGCCAGCAGCTTGCCTGGGGCCAACGTCCTGACTTTC
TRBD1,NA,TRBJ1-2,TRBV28,CASSSWTGGWGYGYTF,TGTGCCAGCAGTTCCTGGACAGGGGGCTGGGGCTATGGCTACACCTTC
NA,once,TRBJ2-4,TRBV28,CASSFPELGKDIQYF,TGTGCCAGCAGTTTCCCCGAGTTGGGAAAGGACATTCAGTACTTC
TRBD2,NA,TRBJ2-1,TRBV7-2,CASSLAPETSGYNEQFF,TGTGCCAGCAGCTTAGCCCCCGAGACTAGCGGATACAATGAGCAGTTCTTC
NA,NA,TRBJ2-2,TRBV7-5,CVRSPTSGRDPNTGELFF,TGTGTCAGAAGCCCGACTAGCGGGAGGGACCCGAACACCGGGGAGCTGTTTTTT
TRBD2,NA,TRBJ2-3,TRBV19,CASSLAGAGTDTQYF,TGTGCCAGTTCTCTAGCGGGAGCGGGCACAGATACGCAGTATTTT
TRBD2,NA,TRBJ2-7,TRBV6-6,CASSSRGTSVSYEQYF,TGTGCCAGCAGTTCGAGAGGGACTAGCGTTTCCTACGAGCAGTACTTC
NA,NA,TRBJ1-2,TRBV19,CASRNYGYTF,TGTGCCAGTCGCAACTATGGCTACACCTTC
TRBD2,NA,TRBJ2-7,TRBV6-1,CASSGTSGSSEQYF,TGTGCCAGCAGCGGGACTAGCGGGAGCAGCGAGCAGTACTTC
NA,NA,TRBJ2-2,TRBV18,CASSPSRVPGELFF,TGTGCCAGCTCACCATCTAGGGTGCCCGGGGAGCTGTTTTTT
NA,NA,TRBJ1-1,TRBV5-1,CASSLATETEAFF,TGCGCCAGCAGCCTTGCGACTGAAACTGAAGCTTTCTTT
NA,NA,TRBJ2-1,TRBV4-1,CASSLFRDPWDGEQFF,TGCGCCAGCAGCCTCTTCCGGGACCCCTGGGACGGTGAGCAGTTCTTC
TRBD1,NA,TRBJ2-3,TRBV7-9,CASRSLTGRQYF,TGTGCCAGCAGGTCCCTGACAGGGAGGCAGTATTTT
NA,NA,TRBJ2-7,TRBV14,CASSQDGGPGWEQYF,TGTGCCAGCAGCCAAGATGGTGGACCAGGCTGGGAGCAGTACTTC
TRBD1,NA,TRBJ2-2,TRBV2,CASKGETGLSAGELFF,TGTGCCAGCAAGGGGGAGACAGGGTTGAGTGCCGGGGAGCTGTTTTTT
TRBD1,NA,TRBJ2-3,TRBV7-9,CASSLRAGTGEIDTQYF,TGTGCCAGCAGCTTGAGGGCCGGGACAGGGGAAATAGATACGCAGTATTTT
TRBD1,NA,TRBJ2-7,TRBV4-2,CASSQEGQGRDEQYF,TGTGCCAGCAGCCAAGAAGGACAGGGTAGGGACGAGCAGTACTTC
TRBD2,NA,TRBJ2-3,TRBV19,CASSIATGTSGGISLEYF,TGTGCCAGTAGTATAGCCACCGGGACTAGCGGGGGCATTTCTCTGGAGTATTTT
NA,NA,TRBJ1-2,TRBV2,CASGGFPQGYTF,TGTGCCAGCGGGGGGTTCCCGCAGGGCTACACCTTC
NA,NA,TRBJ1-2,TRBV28,CASSLGGLGDYGYTF,TGTGCCAGCAGTTTGGGGGGACTTGGGGACTATGGCTACACCTTC
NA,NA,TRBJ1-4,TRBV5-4,CATKPEGVEKLFF,TGTGCCACCAAACCGGAGGGTGTCGAAAAACTGTTTTTT
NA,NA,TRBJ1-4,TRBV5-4,CASSLGHLTNEKLFF,TGTGCCAGCAGCTTGGGCCACCTAACTAATGAAAAACTGTTTTTT
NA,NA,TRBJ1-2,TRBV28,CASRLTEKYGYTF,TGTGCCAGCAGGCTCACCGAAAAATATGGCTACACCTTC
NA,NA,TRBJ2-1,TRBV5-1,CASSLSSASEQFF,TGCGCCAGCAGCCTCTCTAGCGCCAGTGAGCAGTTCTTC
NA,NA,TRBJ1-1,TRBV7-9,CASSLSGGAGNTEAFF,TGTGCCAGCAGCTTATCGGGGGGCGCCGGGAACACTGAAGCTTTCTTT
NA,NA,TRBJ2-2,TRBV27,CASSPRPRTGELFF,TGTGCCAGCAGTCCCCGACCTAGGACCGGGGAGCTGTTTTTT
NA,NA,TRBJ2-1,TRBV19,CATLSGLRNEQFF,TGTGCCACCCTCTCGGGCCTCCGAAATGAGCAGTTCTTC
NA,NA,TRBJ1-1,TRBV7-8,CASSLTAGTEAFF,TGTGCCAGCAGCTTAACAGCTGGGACTGAAGCTTTCTTT
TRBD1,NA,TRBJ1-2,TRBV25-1,CASSDWDRRYGYTF,TGTGCCAGCAGTGATTGGGACAGGCGCTATGGCTACACCTTC
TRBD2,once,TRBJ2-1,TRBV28,CASSLLTSGIHNEQFF,TGTGCCAGCAGTTTGCTGACTAGCGGGATCCACAATGAGCAGTTCTTC